This is a list of T cell receptor beta chains from one sample in a study of CD8 T cells in Susac syndrome. Using its own MiXCR run on the immunoSEQ multiplex PCR reads, TCRdb lists one record per CDR3 protein. The sample records some 160,000 distinct CDR3 sequences, about 94% being singletons. Sequenced: CD4+ T cells from PBMCs. These receptors were obtained from a human donor with Susac syndrome. The CDR3 runs from the conserved cysteine through the conserved F or W. D genes are given only for firm matches. Expanded clones are given a class, and other clones once, few, many or no size at all.

-	TRBV25-1	TRBD1	TRBJ1-2	CASSPTTGHGYTF	TGTGCCAGCAGTCCCACGACAGGGCATGGCTACACCTTC
-	TRBV20-1	TRBD2	TRBJ2-1	CSSGRAGNEQFF	TGCAGTAGCGGGAGGGCCGGGAATGAGCAGTTCTTC
-	TRBV6-5	-	TRBJ2-5	CASRLGQQETQYF	TGTGCCAGCAGACTCGGACAGCAAGAGACCCAGTACTTC
-	TRBV9	TRBD2	TRBJ2-1	CASSVQLATYNEQFF	TGTGCCAGCAGCGTACAACTAGCGACTTACAATGAGCAGTTCTTC
-	TRBV24-1	-	TRBJ1-5	CATSDSYSNQPQHF	TGTGCCACCAGTGACAGTTATAGCAATCAGCCCCAGCATTTT
-	TRBV7-2	-	TRBJ1-4	CASSLYTRDKANEKLFF	TGTGCCAGCAGCCTCTATACGAGGGACAAGGCCAATGAAAAACTGTTTTTT
-	TRBV19	-	TRBJ2-5	CASSIRGETQYF	TGTGCCAGTAGTATAAGGGGGGAGACCCAGTACTTC
-	TRBV5-1	-	TRBJ1-1	CASSLDFFSEAFF	TGCGCCAGCAGCTTGGATTTTTTCTCTGAAGCTTTCTTT
once	TRBV5-1	TRBD1	TRBJ2-7	CASSLRDRVYEQYF	TGCGCCAGCAGCCTCCGGGACAGGGTCTACGAGCAGTACTTC
-	TRBV28	-	TRBJ1-2	CASRIQGYGYTF	TGTGCCAGCAGGATTCAGGGATATGGCTACACCTTC
-	TRBV4-1	TRBD1	TRBJ2-7	CASSQDWRTGSNFEQYF	TGCGCCAGCAGCCAAGACTGGCGGACAGGGTCGAATTTCGAGCAGTACTTC
-	TRBV7-6	TRBD2	TRBJ2-1	CASSLVGSGRRYNEQFF	TGTGCCAGCAGCTTAGTGGGTAGCGGGAGAAGGTACAATGAGCAGTTCTTC
-	TRBV12-3/TRBV12-4	TRBD2	TRBJ2-5	CASSPPLRLAAKETQYF	TGTGCCAGCAGTCCCCCCCTCAGACTAGCAGCAAAAGAGACCCAGTACTTC
-	TRBV20-1	-	TRBJ2-1	CSARFPAHEQFF	TGCAGTGCTAGGTTTCCCGCCCATGAGCAGTTCTTC
-	TRBV29-1	-	TRBJ2-7	CSVQRDTSTQQYF	TGCAGCGTCCAGAGGGACACCTCTACACAGCAGTACTTC
-	TRBV5-1	-	TRBJ2-7	CASSLDDGYEQYF	TGCGCCAGCAGCTTGGACGACGGGTACGAGCAGTACTTC
-	TRBV2	-	TRBJ1-1	CASTYQQNTEAFF	TGTGCCAGCACTTACCAGCAGAACACTGAAGCTTTCTTT
-	TRBV29-1	-	TRBJ2-5	CSVGRTVQETQYF	TGCAGCGTTGGTAGGACAGTACAAGAGACCCAGTACTTC
-	TRBV3-1	-	TRBJ1-4	CASSRRGAATNEKLFF	TGTGCCAGCAGCCGACGGGGTGCGGCAACTAATGAAAAACTGTTTTTT
-	TRBV4-1	TRBD1	TRBJ2-5	CASSRRDRGETQYF	TGCGCCAGCAGCCGACGAGACAGGGGTGAGACCCAGTACTTC
-	TRBV28	-	TRBJ2-6	CASSFFGAGANVLTF	TGTGCCAGCAGTTTTTTTGGGGCTGGGGCCAACGTCCTGACTTTC
-	TRBV29-1	TRBD2	TRBJ2-2	CSVSASGFGELFF	TGCAGCGTTTCGGCTAGCGGGTTCGGGGAGCTGTTTTTT
-	TRBV4-1	-	TRBJ1-6	CASGWGRRGSPLHF	TGCGCCAGCGGTTGGGGGAGACGGGGGTCACCCCTCCACTTT
-	TRBV29-1	TRBD1	TRBJ2-5	CSVEGQPQETQYF	TGCAGCGTTGAGGGACAGCCCCAAGAGACCCAGTACTTC
-	TRBV28	TRBD1	TRBJ2-3	CASSPRGRGPDTQYF	TGTGCCAGCAGTCCGAGAGGCAGGGGGCCAGATACGCAGTATTTT
-	TRBV13	TRBD1	TRBJ2-7	CTSSLRGQGYEQYF	TGTACCAGCAGCTTAAGAGGACAGGGCTACGAGCAGTACTTC
-	TRBV11-2	-	TRBJ2-1	CASRGFGTHNEQFF	TGTGCCAGCAGAGGTTTCGGGACTCACAATGAGCAGTTCTTC
-	TRBV18	TRBD1	TRBJ2-3	CASSPRTGQSTDTQYF	TGTGCCAGCTCACCACGGACAGGCCAAAGCACAGATACGCAGTATTTT
-	TRBV2	-	TRBJ2-1	CASSDHNEQFF	TGTGCCAGCAGTGACCACAATGAGCAGTTCTTC
-	TRBV3-1	-	TRBJ1-3	CASSQGSGNTIYF	TGTGCCAGCAGCCAAGGTTCTGGAAACACCATATATTTT
once	TRBV29-1	TRBD2	TRBJ2-2	CSGRLAGGERTGELFF	TGCAGCGGTCGACTAGCGGGAGGGGAAAGGACCGGGGAGCTGTTTTTT
-	TRBV20-1	TRBD1	TRBJ1-2	CSGGQGAKYGYTF	TGCAGTGGCGGACAGGGGGCCAAGTATGGCTACACCTTC
-	TRBV20-1	-	TRBJ1-1	CSARKEVQTGAFF	TGCAGTGCTAGAAAGGAGGTACAGACTGGGGCTTTCTTT
-	TRBV3-1	TRBD1	TRBJ2-5	CASGSTTGTQETQYF	TGTGCCAGTGGCTCTACGACAGGGACCCAAGAGACCCAGTACTTC
-	TRBV25-1	TRBD2	TRBJ2-2	CASSGSGRITGELFF	TGTGCCAGCAGTGGAAGCGGGAGAATCACCGGGGAGCTGTTTTTT
-	TRBV14	-	TRBJ1-1	CASSQFEQRNTEAFF	TGTGCCAGCAGCCAATTTGAGCAACGGAACACTGAAGCTTTCTTT
-	TRBV11-2	-	TRBJ1-4	CASSLDTQRPKLFF	TGTGCCAGCAGCTTAGATACACAGAGGCCTAAACTGTTTTTT
-	TRBV10-3	TRBD1	TRBJ2-1	CAIGKGQDSYNEQFF	TGTGCCATCGGTAAGGGACAGGACTCCTACAATGAGCAGTTCTTC
-	TRBV18	-	TRBJ2-3	CATSRGAMSDTQYF	TGTGCCACCAGTCGGGGGGCTATGTCAGATACGCAGTATTTT
-	TRBV29-1	-	TRBJ2-2	CSVAGRHTGELFF	TGCAGCGTTGCGGGGCGCCACACCGGGGAGCTGTTTTTT
-	TRBV12-3/TRBV12-4	TRBD1	TRBJ2-1	CASSKQGGVDEQFF	TGTGCCAGCAGCAAACAGGGGGGAGTCGATGAGCAGTTCTTC
-	TRBV18	TRBD2	TRBJ2-5	CASSTGLGETQYF	TGTGCCAGCTCGACGGGACTAGGGGAGACCCAGTACTTC
-	TRBV4-1	-	TRBJ2-2	CASSQVTSNTGELFF	TGCGCCAGCAGCCAGGTCACATCGAACACCGGGGAGCTGTTTTTT
-	TRBV12-3/TRBV12-4	TRBD2	TRBJ2-1	CASSSTPSGYNEQFF	TGTGCCAGCAGTTCCACGCCTAGCGGTTACAATGAGCAGTTCTTC
-	TRBV20-1	TRBD2	TRBJ2-7	CSAKPGTSGYEQYF	TGCAGTGCTAAGCCCGGGACTAGCGGCTACGAGCAGTACTTC
-	TRBV13	-	TRBJ2-1	CASSPSWGPYNEQFF	TGTGCCAGCAGCCCCTCGTGGGGCCCCTACAATGAGCAGTTCTTC
-	TRBV20-1	TRBD2	TRBJ2-3	CSARGTSGREDTQYF	TGCAGTGCTAGAGGGACTAGCGGGAGGGAAGATACGCAGTATTTT
-	TRBV28	-	TRBJ2-1	CASSLWVGLMAGEQFF	TGTGCCAGCAGTTTATGGGTAGGACTCATGGCCGGTGAGCAGTTCTTC
-	TRBV5-6	-	TRBJ1-5	CASSSQGGYINQPQHF	TGTGCCAGCAGCTCACAGGGTGGGTATATCAATCAGCCCCAGCATTTT
-	TRBV20-1	-	TRBJ1-2	CSAQNTGFGYGYTF	TGCAGTGCTCAGAACACAGGGTTTGGATATGGCTACACCTTC